This T cell receptor (beta chain) was sequenced during a study of vaccination and CD4 T cells after COVID-19. Study information: Samples after vaccination came a median about 72 days past dose two, ranging 14 to 241.

V was trimmed by 6 bases and J by 0 bases, leaving 15 bases between them. The CDR3 length is 15 residues. Germline loops: CDR1 MNHEY, CDR2 SMNVEV (reference sequence). Described treatment: approximately nine-day PBMC culture with coronavirus spike peptide pools or control peptides (ViraFEST assay). Researchers used the Oncomine TCR Beta short-read assay to sequence DNA from cultured CD4+ T cells. TCRdb processed the PCR reads anew with MiXCR; each CDR3 protein has one entry. The top ten hold roughly 7% of the sample, which has 15,000 to 20,000 distinct CDR3 sequences, about 41% seen once. A note on this clonotype: No antigen is known for it.

This sequence joins TRBV27 and TRBJ2-7; D assignment may be TRBD1 or TRBD2 (6 bases each). The starting material was CD4+ T cells from blood, cultured in vitro, obtained after SARS-CoV-2 vaccination. The TCR was taken from a human donor who had recovered from COVID-19. CDR3 sequence (DNA): TGTGCCAGCAGGGGGGTGGGGGGCAACTCCTACGAGCAGTACTTC. It is translated as CASRGVGGNSYEQYF.